Each of the 9 T cell receptor beta chains below was sequenced from the same sample in a study of T cell changes during pregnancy in multiple sclerosis. Data came from immunoSEQ multiplex PCR; TCRdb stores just in-frame clones and leaves some out. In the table there are some 29,000 clones, approximately 90% of which are singletons. Sequencing used CD8+ T cells from peripheral blood mononuclear cells, obtained before pregnancy. The origin of the receptors is a female donor with multiple sclerosis, enrolled in a pregnancy study.

The V and J genes are TRBV4-1 and TRBJ2-1; 7 bases line up with TRBD1. The V gene's germline CDR1 is MGHRA and CDR2 YSYEKL. The CDR3 runs to 18 residues. V shed 4 bases and J 1 base; nucleotides not matched to a gene: 13. CDR3 in amino acids: CASSREMTGQSSYNEQFF. The CDR3 coding sequence is TGCGCCAGCAGCCGGGAAATGACGGGACAGAGTTCCTACAATGAGCAGTTCTTC.

V is TRBV13 and J is TRBJ2-2; 8 nucleotides line up with TRBD2. CDR3 length: 16 residues. From germline, CDR1 is PRHDT and CDR2 FYEKMQ (reference sequence). With V trimmed by 0 bases and J by 4 bases, 4 bases remained unmatched. CDR3 loop: CASSLGVAGGTGELFF. Written as DNA, the CDR3 is TGTGCCAGCAGCTTAGGGGTGGCGGGAGGCACCGGGGAGCTGTTTTTT.

This chain uses TRBV6-5 with TRBJ2-5; D ambiguous. The CDR3 covers 14 residues. Germline-derived CDR1 and CDR2 are MNHEY and SVGAGI. Trimming cost V 4 bases and J 4 bases, with 13 bases left between them. The CDR3 DNA reads TGTGCCAGCAGTTCCACAGTCTGGGTAGAGACCCAGTACTTC. This sequence encodes CASSSTVWVETQYF.

The CDR3 DNA follows: TGTGCCAGCAGTGGCCCTAGCGGGAGCTCCTACGAGCAGTACTTC. Its protein is CASSGPSGSSYEQYF. This chain joins TRBV6-1 and TRBJ2-7; 10 nucleotides agree with TRBD2. This CDR3 is 15 amino acids long. CDR1 and CDR2 from the germline V gene are MNHNS and SASEGT. The V gene end was trimmed by 4 bases and the J gene end by 0 bases; junction bases not matched to a gene: 3.

V and J are TRBV13 and TRBJ2-1; 9 nucleotides agree with TRBD2. The germline gives CDR1 PRHDT, CDR2 FYEKMQ (reference sequence). The CDR3 runs 15 residues. The V and J ends lost 4 bases and 6 bases, in that order; junction bases with no gene match: 7. For the CDR3, the DNA is TGTGCCAGCAGCTCATTAGCGGGAGCCCCCAATGAGCAGTTCTTC. Its protein product is CASSSLAGAPNEQFF. Full variable domain (rest looked up from reference TRBV13 and TRBJ2-1): AAGVIQSPRHLIKEKRETATLKCYPIPRHDTVYWYQQGPGQDPQFLISFYEKMQSDKGSIPDRFSAQQFSDYHSELNMSSLELGDSALYFCASSSLAGAPNEQFFGPGTRLTVL.

The V and J genes are TRBV6-5 and TRBJ2-2; D is possibly TRBD2 (6 bases). Per the germline V gene, CDR1 is MNHEY and CDR2 is SVGAGI. The CDR3 runs to 16 residues. V gave up 2 bases and J gave up 4 bases, with 14 bases separating them. CDR3 bases: TGTGCCAGCAGTTACGGCCGGGAGCGCGGCACCGGGGAGCTGTTTTTT. Protein product: CASSYGRERGTGELFF.

The CDR3 DNA sequence: TGCAGCGTAGCAACCGGGGCTAATGAAAAACTGTTTTTT. This encodes CSVATGANEKLFF. The gene calls are TRBV29-1 and TRBJ1-4, with no clear D. The germline V gene has CDR1 SQVTM and CDR2 ANQGSEA. The CDR3 consists of 13 residues. Deletions cut 6 bases from V and 3 bases from J, with 11 bases between.

Comment on this clone: The junction shows a germline mismatch at one end, possibly a read error. The rearrangement links TRBV19 to TRBJ1-2; D gene uncertain. CDR1 and CDR2 from the germline V gene are LNHDA and SQIVND (reference sequence). The CDR3 runs to 11 residues. The CDR3 here is CASRIGPGYTF. DNA of the CDR3: TGTGCCAGTAGAATAGGGCCTGGCTACACCTTC.

This chain links TRBV4-3 with TRBJ2-2; D not certain. This CDR3 is 16 amino acids long. V lost 0 bases and J lost 2, with 10 bases in between. Germline values: CDR1 LGHNA, CDR2 YSLEER. The CDR3 region has the DNA TGCGCCAGCAGCCAAGATGTCCCCTCTAACACCGGGGAGCTGTTTTTT. This gives the protein CASSQDVPSNTGELFF.